This paragraph reports one T cell receptor (beta chain). The CDR3 totals 14 residues. Trimming removed 4 bases from V and 8 bases from J; junction bases left unmatched: 9. The V gene's germline CDR1 is MGHDK and CDR2 SYGVNS. Generated by immunoSEQ multiplex PCR, the TCRdb table keeps only in-frame clones and is missing some. The sample yields roughly 75,000 clones, less than 85% seen once. The data originate from a study of blood T cell repertoires in COVID-19. Source material: peripheral blood. The gene calls are TRBV25-1 and TRBJ1-2; 8 bases are shared with TRBD1. The origin of this receptor is a human donor with acute or convalescent COVID-19. The donor label of this sample is uncertain. The CDR3 spells CASSAIDRGLGYTF. CDR3 bases: TGTGCCAGCAGTGCCATAGACAGGGGTTTGGGCTACACCTTC.